This T cell receptor (beta chain) was profiled in a study of blood T cell repertoires in COVID-19 (dated by TCRdb to 2018 to 2021). Study-wide context: Samples from collaborators originated in the United States, Italy and Spain and spanned both the acute and convalescent phases of COVID-19. Subjects who had been exposed to COVID-19, were actively infected with it, or had recovered from it provided the deeply sampled blood TCRbeta repertoires that made up the dataset. Samples were obtained from the ongoing ImmuneRACE study (first 160 participants) and from 1,254 subjects provided by 6 global collaborators. The prospective study material was composed of cDNA or gDNA derived from T cells, B-cell-depleted T cells, or PBMCs. The repertoires were released in a freely available public database intended as a resource for research on the immune response to SARS-CoV-2. HLA class I and class II types, where available, came from metadata supplied by the sample provider rather than from assay-based typing. Nearly every sample came with metadata listing a de-identified subject ID, COVID-19 status, age in years and sex. Overall study results and their limits: The amount of clinical and demographic metadata varied by source and participant and was provided uncurated.

Taken from the germline V gene, the CDR1 and CDR2 loops are SNHLY and FYNNEI. The CDR3, cysteine through phenylalanine, is 13 amino acids long. This entry keeps only the CDR3 DNA: 39 bases, framed from base 1. Clipping removes 8 bases from V and 4 bases from J, with 5 as the unmatched junction base count. The immunoSEQ Assay, a bias-controlled multiplex PCR, was used to amplify TCRbeta CDR3 regions from genomic DNA. The authors processed their data as follows. The number of nucleated cells in each sample was estimated from the amplification of reference gene primers within the assay. To quantify the absolute abundance of each unique TCRbeta CDR3 rearrangement, sequence reads were collapsed and filtered. For each sample, productive Simpson clonality was calculated as the square root of Simpson's diversity index across productive rearrangements. Not all clones reach the TCRdb copy of this immuneACCESS table, which keeps in-frame sequences only. Checked studies attribute under half of the gap to unresolved V genes and leave the rest unexplained. V, J and clone size derive from that table, while D and trimming were established from the DNA sequence. Within this sample are 200,000 to 250,000 clones, with approximately 80% of them counted one time only. The ten largest clones take up more than 10% of the sample.

Whole blood was collected in K2EDTA tubes by collaborating institutions according to the institutions' own protocols. Collaborator samples were shipped for TCRbeta analysis as frozen whole blood, isolated PBMCs, or DNA extracted from either sample type. In regard to this clone: Its antigen remains unidentified. Per-nucleotide qualities are absent, and no much larger clonotype sits a single base away.

Sequencing was done on a sample of peripheral blood. The clonotype was recovered from a human donor in a cohort sampled during active COVID-19. The V and J segments used are TRBV2 and TRBJ1-5, and 7 junctional nucleotides match TRBD1. The nucleotide sequence is given as TGTGCCAGCCGGACAGGAGCTAATCAGCCCCAGCATTTT. It translates to CASRTGANQPQHF.